The 15 T cell receptor beta chains below were found in one sample sequenced in a study of blood T cells in healthy people across ages. Primed by a sample-barcoded 5' primer and a J-beta primer mix, a second PCR proceeded for 7 to 11 cycles. TCRdb reprocessed the 5' RACE reads with MiXCR, giving one entry per CDR3 protein. This sample yields about 500,000 distinct CDR3 sequences, of which more than 20% are seen a single time; 8.7% belongs to the top ten. These same records also appear under a second study, on T cells of mothers and their children.

The sample was blood. These receptors all come from a boy younger than 18 in good health.

CDR3 in amino acids: CASRPGGPSTDTQYF. For the CDR3, the DNA is TGTGCCAGCAGGCCAGGGGGCCCGAGCACAGATACGCAGTATTTT. This chain uses TRBV6-6 with TRBJ2-3; 8 nucleotides line up with TRBD1. V dropped 6 bases and J dropped 0; count of bases not matched to a gene: 5. CDR3 length: 15 amino acids. Looked up from germline, CDR1 is MNHNY and CDR2 is SVGAGI (reference sequence).

The chain links TRBV5-1 to TRBJ2-3; TRBD2 agrees at 11 bases. The germline V gene encodes CDR1 SGHRS and CDR2 YFSETQ. The CDR3 covers 15 residues. V lost 4 bases, J lost 4 bases, and 5 bases stayed unmatched. CDR3 sequence reads: CASSPLLAGADTQYF. The CDR3, as DNA: TGCGCCAGCAGCCCCTTACTAGCGGGAGCAGATACGCAGTATTTT.

In regard to this clonotype: At one end, the junction sequence differs from germline, possibly due to a read error. This chain links TRBV7-9 with TRBJ2-5, with D uncertain. The CDR3 contains 14 residues. In germline, CDR1 is SEHNR, CDR2 FQNEAQ (reference sequence). The CDR3, as DNA: TGTGCCAGCAGCTTAGTGCAAGGGCAAGAGACCCAGCACTTC. This sequence encodes CASSLVQGQETQHF.

The chain recombines TRBV7-9 with TRBJ1-3, with D hard to call. The V gene lost 10 bases and the J gene lost 3 bases, with 7 bases spanning the gap. The germline gives CDR1 SEHNR, CDR2 FQNEAQ (reference sequence). The length of the CDR3 is 11 residues. CDR3 amino acids: CATQSGNTIYF. In DNA form, the CDR3 reads TGTGCCACCCAAAGTGGAAACACCATATATTTT.

The J gene is TRBJ1-5, the V gene TRBV20-1; TRBD1 is a possible D gene (5 bases). This CDR3 is built from 14 residues. Trimming removed 2 bases from V and 2 bases from J, with 10 bases in between. Germline V gives CDR1 DFQATT, CDR2 SNEGSKA (reference sequence). This CDR3 reads CSARRGDGNQPQHF. CDR3 sequence (DNA): TGCAGTGCTAGAAGAGGGGATGGCAATCAGCCCCAGCATTTT.

This clonotype appeared a few times. The chain joins TRBV13 to TRBJ1-2; perhaps TRBD1 as D (5 bases). The CDR3 covers 15 residues. The germline V gene has CDR1 PRHDT and CDR2 FYEKMQ (reference sequence). Trimming took 3 bases from V and 8 from J, leaving 19 bases between them. This CDR3 is CASSFDAGQGNGYTF. Written as DNA, the CDR3 is TGTGCCAGCAGCTTTGATGCGGGGCAGGGAAACGGCTACACCTTC.

This clonotype was found once. The V gene is TRBV7-9, the J gene TRBJ2-5; 7 bases map to TRBD1. TRBJ2-7 matches the DNA end more closely, so the J call is doubtful. The CDR3 runs 13 residues. Looked up from germline, CDR1 is SEHNR and CDR2 is FQNEAQ (reference sequence). The CDR3 sequence is CASSHGTDYEQYF. CDR3 nucleotides: TGTGCCAGCAGCCACGGGACAGATTACGAGCAGTACTTC.

The chain has TRBV6-2 or TRBV6-3 and TRBJ2-7; 10 bases line up with TRBD1. The J call is in doubt because the DNA end fits TRBJ2-1 better. The CDR3 totals 15 residues. Germline assignment: CDR1 MNHEY and CDR2 SVGEGT. The CDR3 spells CASTPRGQGRGEQFF. DNA of the CDR3: TGTGCCAGCACCCCCCGGGGACAGGGGAGAGGTGAGCAGTTCTTC.

The chain has TRBV14 and TRBJ2-2, with D unclear. Germline CDR1 reads SGHDN; CDR2 reads FVKESK. The CDR3 runs to 16 residues. V gave up 6 bases and J gave up 5 bases, with 19 bases separating them. CDR3 DNA sequence: TGTGCCAGCAGTTTCTTATCCCACCGATGGACCGGGGAGCTGTTTTTT. Residues: CASSFLSHRWTGELFF.

On this clonotype: The junction differs from germline at one of its ends, possibly a read error. CDR3 DNA: TGTGCCAGCAGCTTACCCCACGGGAACGATGGCCACACCTTC. This translates into CASSLPHGNDGHTF. V gene TRBV7-4 combines with J gene TRBJ1-2, with D unresolved. The germline CDR1 and CDR2 sequences are SGHVT and SQSDAQ. There are 14 residues in the CDR3.

The chain links TRBV28 to TRBJ2-5, with D perhaps matching TRBD1 (6 bases). V lost 5 bases and J lost 4, with 14 bases in between. The CDR3 has 14 residues. The germline V gene has CDR1 MDHEN and CDR2 SYDVKM. The CDR3 reads CASSNPGHGETQYF. The CDR3 nucleotides read TGTGCCAGCAGTAACCCGGGACATGGAGAGACCCAGTACTTC. Full variable domain (rest looked up from reference TRBV28 and TRBJ2-5): DVKVTQSSRYLVKRTGEKVFLECVQDMDHENMFWYRQDPGLGLRLIYFSYDVKMKEKGDIPEGYSVSREKKERFSLILESASTNQTSMYLCASSNPGHGETQYFGPGTRLLVL.

This clonotype turned up a few times. The genes are TRBV4-3 and TRBJ2-5, with 9 nucleotides matching TRBD2. V shed 1 base and J 5 bases; nucleotides not matched to a gene: 8. Germline CDR1 and CDR2: LGHNA and YSLEER. The CDR3 runs to 16 residues. CDR3 residues: CASSQAPSGMEETQYF. The CDR3 nucleotides read TGCGCCAGCAGCCAAGCCCCTAGCGGGATGGAGGAGACCCAGTACTTC.

The chain has TRBV7-2 and TRBJ2-3; D might be TRBD2 (6 bases). CDR1 and CDR2 (germline): SGHTA, FQGNSA. V gave up 4 bases and J gave up 4 bases, with 9 bases separating them. CDR3 size: 13 residues. In DNA, the CDR3 is TGTGCCAGCAGCTCGGGACTCTCAGATACGCAGTATTTT. It specifies CASSSGLSDTQYF.

This clonotype was found once. V is TRBV7-2 and J is TRBJ1-3, with no clear D. The V gene lost 8 bases and the J gene lost 3 bases, with 5 bases spanning the gap. Germline CDR1 reads SGHTA; CDR2 reads FQGNSA. The CDR3 length is 11 residues. CDR3 in DNA: TGTGCCAGCCATAATGGAAACACCATATATTTT. Translation gives CASHNGNTIYF.

This clonotype came up a few times. V usage is TRBV20-1 and J usage is TRBJ2-1; D gene unclear. V dropped 5 bases and J dropped 0 bases, with 17 bases sitting between them. This CDR3 contains 16 residues. CDR1 is DFQATT, CDR2 SNEGSKA, per germline (reference sequence). The DNA for the CDR3 is TGCAGTGCTTTTGACGCGTTTCTGGTCTCCTACAATGAGCAGTTCTTC. Protein sequence: CSAFDAFLVSYNEQFF.